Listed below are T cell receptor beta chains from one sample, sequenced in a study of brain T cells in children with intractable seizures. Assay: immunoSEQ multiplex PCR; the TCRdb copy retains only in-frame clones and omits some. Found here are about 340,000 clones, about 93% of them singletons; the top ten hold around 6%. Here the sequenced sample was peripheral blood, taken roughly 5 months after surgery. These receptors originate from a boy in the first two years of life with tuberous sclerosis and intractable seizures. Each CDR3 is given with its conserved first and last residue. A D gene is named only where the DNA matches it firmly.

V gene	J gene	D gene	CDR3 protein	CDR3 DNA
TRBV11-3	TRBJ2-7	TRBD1	CASSLVDRGLGCTGLIEQYF	TGTGCCAGCAGCTTAGTAGACAGGGGACTTGGGTGTACGGGGCTCATCGAGCAGTACTTC
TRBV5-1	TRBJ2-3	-	CASRVGEPTDTQYF	TGCGCCAGCAGAGTGGGGGAGCCCACAGATACGCAGTATTTT
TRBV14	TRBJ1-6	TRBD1	CASSQEWGQGNSPLHF	TGTGCCAGCAGCCAAGAGTGGGGACAGGGAAATTCACCCCTCCACTTT
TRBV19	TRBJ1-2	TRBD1	CASSIVRGVDGYTF	TGTGCCAGTAGTATAGTCAGGGGGGTGGATGGCTACACCTTC
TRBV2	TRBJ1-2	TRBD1	CASIPLTGVTYGYTF	TGTGCCAGCATACCTCTGACAGGGGTCACCTATGGCTACACCTTC
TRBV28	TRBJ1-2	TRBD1	CASSSIGTGGGYTF	TGTGCCAGCAGCTCAATAGGGACAGGGGGAGGCTACACCTTC
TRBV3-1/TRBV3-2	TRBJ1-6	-	CASSQGDSPLHF	TGTGCCAGCAGCCAAGGAGATTCACCCCTCCACTTT
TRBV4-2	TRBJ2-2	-	CASSRKPDRATGELFF	TGTGCCAGCAGCCGTAAACCTGACCGGGCCACCGGGGAGCTGTTTTTT
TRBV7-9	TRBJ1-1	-	CASSLALASRGFKAFF	TGTGCCAGCAGCTTAGCCCTCGCGAGTAGGGGATTCAAGGCTTTCTTT
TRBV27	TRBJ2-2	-	CASSSLPGWGTGELFF	TGTGCCAGCAGTTCCCTTCCGGGTTGGGGCACCGGGGAGCTGTTTTTT
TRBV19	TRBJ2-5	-	CASPPCQLQETQYF	TGTGCCAGTCCCCCCTGTCAGCTACAAGAGACCCAGTACTTC